A single sample is the source of the 14 T cell receptor beta chains below, sequenced in a study of OX40 agonist ivuxolimab in advanced cancers. Generated by immunoSEQ multiplex PCR, the TCRdb table keeps only in-frame clones and is missing some. Of about 42,000 clones detected, more than 80% appear once; the ten largest clones hold 2.5% to 3%. Sequencing was performed on CD4+ or CD8+ T cells sorted from blood, taken in a trial of the OX40 agonist ivuxolimab. All receptors derive from an adult with an advanced solid tumor such as melanoma, head and neck, liver or kidney cancer.

The rearrangement links TRBV7-9 to TRBJ2-7, with D unclear. V was pared by 1 base and J by 4 bases, with 14 bases between. In germline, CDR1 is SEHNR, CDR2 FQNEAQ (reference sequence). This CDR3 region has 15 residues. CDR3 coding DNA: TGTGCCAGCAGCTTAGAGGCCAATCGAGGATACGAGCAGTACTTC. Protein product: CASSLEANRGYEQYF. The full variable domain, with the rest looked up from reference TRBV7-9 and TRBJ2-7, is DTGVSQNPRHKITKRGQNVTFRCDPISEHNRLYWYRQTLGQGPEFLTYFQNEAQLEKSRLLSDRFSAERPKGSFSTLEIQRTEQGDSAMYLCASSLEANRGYEQYFGPGTRLTVT.

The V and J genes are TRBV2 and TRBJ1-1; D is possibly TRBD1 (5 bases). V was trimmed by 5 bases and J by 2 bases, leaving 9 bases between them. From germline, CDR1 is SNHLY and CDR2 FYNNEI. The CDR3 is 13 amino acids. CDR3 protein: CASSPTANTEAFF. The CDR3 DNA reads TGTGCCAGCAGTCCGACAGCAAACACTGAAGCTTTCTTT.

The chain has TRBV6-6 and TRBJ2-1; D not certain. In germline, CDR1 is MNHNY, CDR2 SVGAGI (reference sequence). The CDR3 consists of 12 residues. V was shortened by 7 bases and J by 5 bases, with 9 bases between the two germline ends. The CDR3 sequence: CASTTTNNEQFF. The CDR3 DNA reads as TGTGCCAGCACTACTACGAACAATGAGCAGTTCTTC.

The chain carries TRBV13 and TRBJ2-7; 10 nucleotides match TRBD2. This CDR3 comprises 15 residues. Germline lookup yields CDR1 PRHDT and CDR2 FYEKMQ (reference sequence). V shed 5 bases and J 7 bases; nucleotides not matched to a gene: 11. For the CDR3, the DNA is TGTGCCAGCAGCCCCCGGGTAGCGGGAGGAAGGGAGCAGTACTTC. Amino acid sequence: CASSPRVAGGREQYF.

This clone was counted only a few times. The rearrangement links TRBV7-2 to TRBJ2-7; no definite D call. CDR1 is SGHTA, CDR2 FQGNSA, per germline. V lost 5 bases and J lost 10, with 15 bases in between. The CDR3 runs 12 residues. The CDR3 DNA reads TGTGCCAGCAGCCCACCCCTTGGTAGCCAGTACTTC. This gives the protein CASSPPLGSQYF.

V usage is TRBV6-5 and J usage is TRBJ1-2; D is uncertain. Deletions cut 2 bases from V and 4 bases from J, with 17 bases between. The CDR3 length is 16 residues. Germline CDR1 MNHEY, CDR2 SVGAGI. CDR3 DNA sequence: TGTGCCAGCAGTTACGATTTAGCCGGACGGATCTATGGCTACACCTTC. This codes for CASSYDLAGRIYGYTF.

The genes are TRBV5-1 and TRBJ2-1; TRBD1 might be the D (6 bases). This CDR3 is 17 amino acids long. CDR1 and CDR2 (germline): SGHRS, YFSETQ. V lost 4 bases, J lost 8 bases, and 25 bases lay in between. CDR3 protein: CASSPRQVITRGDEQFF. DNA of the CDR3: TGCGCCAGCAGCCCGAGACAGGTTATCACTCGAGGGGATGAGCAGTTCTTC.

The chain recombines TRBV30 with TRBJ1-1; the D is unclear. V lost 1 base to trimming and J lost 4 bases, with 10 bases between them. From germline, CDR1 is GTSNPN and CDR2 SVGIG (reference sequence). The CDR3 is 13 residues long. The CDR3: CAWSATFGTEAFF. The CDR3 region has the DNA TGTGCCTGGAGTGCAACATTTGGCACTGAAGCTTTCTTT. The entire variable domain, with the rest obtained from reference TRBV30 and TRBJ1-1, is as follows: SQTIHQWPATLVQPVGSPLSLECTVEGTSNPNLYWYRQAAGRGLQLLFYSVGIGQISSEVPQNLSASRPQDRQFILSSKKLLLSDSGFYLCAWSATFGTEAFFGQGTRLTVV.

The chain combines TRBV27 with TRBJ2-7, with D possibly being TRBD1 (5 bases). The CDR3 spans 12 residues. Germline lookup yields CDR1 MNHEY and CDR2 SMNVEV (reference sequence). V was clipped by 7 bases and J by 6 bases, with 13 bases between them. CDR3 in amino acids: CASTTNQGEQYF. As DNA, the CDR3 is TGTGCCAGCACCACAAACCAGGGCGAGCAGTACTTC.

The J gene is TRBJ2-3, the V gene TRBV6-5, with 7 bases lining up with TRBD1. The trim removed 4 bases at V and 2 bases at J, leaving 9 bases unmatched. CDR1 MNHEY and CDR2 SVGAGI come from the germline V gene. The CDR3 is 16 residues long. The CDR3 DNA follows: TGTGCCAGCAGTTCCGGACAGGTTCGGAACACAGATACGCAGTATTTT. This codes for CASSSGQVRNTDTQYF.

The rearrangement joins TRBV5-1 to TRBJ2-1, with D maybe TRBD2 (6 bases). Trimming took 1 base from V and 0 from J, leaving 11 bases between them. This CDR3 is built from 16 residues. In germline, CDR1 is SGHRS, CDR2 YFSETQ. CDR3 protein: CASSLRGLSSYNEQFF. The CDR3 bases are TGCGCCAGCAGCTTGCGGGGGTTAAGCTCCTACAATGAGCAGTTCTTC.

The rearrangement links TRBV25-1 to TRBJ1-1; no firm D call. Per germline, CDR1 MGHDK and CDR2 SYGVNS. Trimming took 6 bases from V and 0 from J, leaving 5 bases between them. This CDR3 is 12 amino acids long. This CDR3 reads CASSAMNTEAFF. In DNA, the CDR3 is TGTGCCAGCAGCGCCATGAACACTGAAGCTTTCTTT.

The genes are TRBV2 and TRBJ1-2; a weak D match, TRBD1 (5 bases). V was shortened by 2 bases and J by 4 bases, with 14 bases between the two germline ends. The CDR3 has 15 amino acids. The germline CDR1 and CDR2 sequences are SNHLY and FYNNEI. The CDR3: CASSETQGDVYGYTF. Here the CDR3 DNA reads TGTGCCAGCAGTGAAACGCAAGGGGATGTCTATGGCTACACCTTC.

This chain links TRBV30 with TRBJ2-7, with unresolved D. This CDR3 contains 13 residues. CDR1 and CDR2 (germline): GTSNPN, SVGIG (reference sequence). V lost 3 bases to trimming and J lost 6 bases, with 15 bases between them. CDR3 coding DNA: TGTGCCTGGAGCGCAGGAAGGATGAGCGAGCAGTACTTC. Protein: CAWSAGRMSEQYF.